This record looks at one T cell receptor beta chain sequence and its context. This sample was taken from a study of T cells and Merkel cell carcinoma outcomes. Some clones are missing from TCRdb's copy, which holds only in-frame ones; the method was immunoSEQ multiplex PCR. This sample has 5,500 to 7,000 clones, with about four fifths found just once. Sequenced sample: tumor tissue from Merkel cell carcinoma. The source of this sequence is a human donor with Merkel cell carcinoma. Some clones in this sample may be carry-over from other donors' samples.

The chain's CDR3 is CASSPPRTFVIAYGYTF. The CDR3 region has the DNA TGTGCCAGCAGTCCCCCCCGGACATTTGTAATTGCCTATGGCTACACCTTC. This rearrangement joins TRBV28 to TRBJ1-2, with D possibly being TRBD1 (5 bases). Trimming cost V 5 bases and J 4 bases, with 23 bases left between them. The CDR3 is 17 residues long. Germline lookup yields CDR1 MDHEN and CDR2 SYDVKM.